The rows below give T cell receptor beta chains drawn from one sample of a study of cytomegalovirus exposure and HLA in healthy donors. The protocol was immunoSEQ multiplex PCR, while the TCRdb copy is restricted to in-frame clones and leaves out a portion. The sample shows around 200,000 clones, around 80% of them seen only once. Sequences were obtained from PBMCs. These receptors all stem from a man aged 25 to 45 in good health and CMV-seronegative. Each CDR3 is given with its conserved first and last residue. Each record gives: clone size, CDR3 length, V gene, J gene, D gene, CDR3 protein, CDR3 DNA. A D gene is named only where the DNA matches it firmly. Some rows have no size entry. The others give once, few or many, or a class for an expanded clone.

>-|15|TRBV27|TRBJ1-5|TRBD1
CASSTLTGSNQPQHF
TGTGCCAGCAGTACCTTGACAGGGAGCAATCAGCCCCAGCATTTT
>-|14|TRBV30|TRBJ2-6|-
CAWSVASGANVLTF
TGTGCCTGGAGTGTAGCCTCTGGGGCCAACGTCCTGACTTTC
>-|13|TRBV5-4|TRBJ2-1|-
CAWRPASQGEQFF
TGTGCCTGGCGACCTGCTTCCCAGGGGGAGCAGTTCTTC
>-|15|TRBV9|TRBJ2-3|TRBD1
CASSVVDRGTDTQYF
TGTGCCAGCAGCGTAGTTGACAGGGGAACAGATACGCAGTATTTT
>-|15|TRBV5-1|TRBJ1-5|-
CASSSWGGEGQPQHF
TGCGCCAGCAGCTCCTGGGGGGGAGAGGGTCAGCCCCAGCATTTT
>-|13|TRBV6-5|TRBJ1-5|-
CASSRGPNQPQHF
TGTGCCAGCAGCCGCGGGCCTAATCAGCCCCAGCATTTT
>-|14|TRBV18|TRBJ1-5|-
CASSAQGSDQPQHF
TGTGCCAGCTCAGCCCAGGGGAGCGATCAGCCCCAGCATTTT
>-|18|TRBV7-2|TRBJ1-4|TRBD1
CASSHSPIPQGRNEKLFF
TGTGCCAGCAGCCATTCACCTATTCCACAGGGGAGGAATGAAAAACTGTTTTTT
>-|15|TRBV5-1|TRBJ1-1|TRBD1
CASNGQGVGRTEAFF
TGCGCCAGCAATGGACAGGGGGTTGGAAGAACTGAAGCTTTCTTT
>-|13|TRBV7-9|TRBJ2-1|-
CASSLLPDNEQFF
TGTGCCAGCAGCTTACTTCCAGACAATGAGCAGTTCTTC
>-|13|TRBV25-1|TRBJ2-7|-
CASRGDSSYEQYF
TGTGCCAGCAGAGGGGACTCGAGCTACGAGCAGTACTTC
>-|12|TRBV19|TRBJ1-2|TRBD1
CASTIQGYGYTF
TGTGCCAGTACCATACAGGGGTATGGCTACACCTTC
>once|17|TRBV10-3|TRBJ2-2|TRBD1
CAISPGQGTSKSGELFF
TGTGCCATCAGCCCGGGACAGGGGACGTCTAAGAGCGGGGAGCTGTTTTTT